The sequence of this T cell receptor (beta chain) was determined in a study of cytomegalovirus exposure and HLA in healthy donors. General study results and limits: Both high specificity and high sensitivity reportedly marked the classifier's diagnosis of cytomegalovirus status. For most TCR beta V segments, an earlier analysis put the productive rate at about 90% or about 30% of the time. Researchers reported in a later analysis that a missense DCLRE1C variant was tied to TCR beta V- and J-gene trimming.

As concerns this clone: No antigen is known for it.

From germline, CDR1 is LGHNA and CDR2 YSLEER. V was pared by 0 bases and J by 8 bases, with 7 bases of the junction left unmatched. The CDR3 is 16 amino acids. PCR primers comprised 60 Vbeta and 13 Jbeta primers. Data came from immunoSEQ multiplex PCR; TCRdb stores just in-frame clones and leaves some out. Of about 200,000 clones in the sample, 65% to 85% are singletons; the top ten hold 0.075% to 0.1%. The J gene is TRBJ2-1, the V gene TRBV4-3; 10 bases line up with TRBD2. The sequencing input was PBMCs. This TCR came from a boy younger than 10 in good health and CMV-seronegative. CDR3 sequence (DNA): TGCGCCAGCAGCCAAGATCCCAGCGGGGGGGCCGATGAGCAGTTCTTC. Its translation is CASSQDPSGGADEQFF.